This T cell receptor beta chain was found in a study of regulatory T cells in long-lasting Graves disease. As to time point: newly diagnosed GD, antithyroid drugs for less than 3 months. Extracted RNA from PBMCs served as the source of the TCR library. The CDR3 spans 16 residues. V was shortened by 5 bases and J by 0 bases, with 13 bases between the two germline ends. Per the germline V gene, CDR1 is SEHNR and CDR2 is FQNEAQ (reference sequence). Study-wide results and caveats: Favored usage of TRBV28, TRBJ1-2 and TRBJ2-5 was recorded in persistent disease.

This clonotype has just one count. The antigen is not known. Investigators prepared the TCR beta libraries by applying iRepertoire HTBI primers and Arm-PCR of CDR3 regions. Source study methods: Analysis of the samples identified more than 60 TRBV and 14 TRBJ segments. One entry per CDR3 protein, called by TCRdb with MiXCR from the multiplex PCR reads. Here the V and J calls rest on TCRdb's processing, not on the authors' analysis. The sample contains hundreds of thousands of distinct CDR3 sequences, 15% to 20% of which appear only once. A further study also used this sample, focusing on T cells in Graves' hyperthyroidism and ophthalmopathy. That paper states: During a first-round RT-PCR of the TCR CDR3, the HTBI primer set was used.

The chain links TRBV7-9 to TRBJ1-4; D perhaps matches TRBD1 (5 bases). The TCR comes from a woman aged 35-60 years with Graves disease. Here the sequenced sample was peripheral blood mononuclear cells (PBMCs), taken at new diagnosis, from a patient treated with antithyroid drugs. As DNA, the CDR3 is TGTGCCAGCAGCACAGGTTTCCTTACAACTAATGAAAAACTGTTTTTT. As protein: CASSTGFLTTNEKLFF.